This TCR beta chain was sequenced for a study of blood T cell repertoires in COVID-19. At the level of the study: Acute-phase and convalescent COVID-19 samples originated in the United States, Italy and Spain. PBMCs, B-cell-depleted T cells, or T cells were the source of the cDNA or gDNA that made up the material.

Trimming stripped 5 bases from V and 2 bases from J, with 12 bases between. The CDR3 has 14 residues. Germline values: CDR1 SGHAT, CDR2 FQNNGV. Authors' analysis steps: Nucleated cell number was recorded as an estimate derived from reference gene primer amplification. Generated by immunoSEQ multiplex PCR, the TCRdb table keeps only in-frame clones and is missing some. The DNA was the basis for D and trimming; V, J and clone size are from that table. Of about 220,000 clones in the sample, approximately 81% were seen once. This receptor was obtained from a woman older than 75 with acute or convalescent COVID-19. The sequenced material came from peripheral blood. The chain employs TRBV11-2 and TRBJ2-5; D might be TRBD2 (5 bases). CDR3 amino acids: CASSIERFQETQYF. In DNA form, the CDR3 reads TGTGCCAGCAGCATCGAGCGGTTTCAAGAGACCCAGTACTTC.